What follows is one T cell receptor (beta chain) and its context. What this receptor recognizes is not known. Per-base qualities were not stored, and no clone one base away is much larger. The protocol used for the library was the immunoSEQ multiplex PCR assay. For the multiplex PCR, a mixture combining 60 forward primers for TCR Vbeta segments and 13 reverse primers for TCR Jbeta segments was used. The CDR3 region of rearranged TCR beta genes was amplified from genomic DNA by a multiplex PCR assay. Amplified TCR beta libraries were sequenced as 87-base-pair reads on the Illumina HiSeq System. The paper's data handling went like this. A later analysis counted around 72 million unique TCR beta chains across the 650 to 800 repertoires, and 9 million to 14 million of these chains were shared by at least two donors. Raw reads were error-corrected and collapsed into unique sequences with a nearest-neighbor algorithm that merged closely related sequences to remove PCR and sequencing errors. Alignment of CDR3 sequences to IMGT reference sequences was used to assign V, D and J gene segments. For a sequence to be retained, at least a six-nucleotide match to both a V gene segment and a J gene segment was required. A rearrangement was called productive if the CDR3 had no stop codons and remained in frame with V and J, and every other rearrangement was called non-productive. CDR3 was defined according to IMGT convention as the region running from the second conserved V-encoded cysteine to the conserved J-encoded phenylalanine. The earlier analysis of approximately 590 of the donors excluded any sequence lacking an unambiguous match to a single V gene segment. An earlier analysis of a few hundred of the donors called V segments functional above 56.7% productive rearrangements and segregating when the between-donor standard deviation exceeded 5%. A statistical classification framework was built for diagnosing cytomegalovirus status from the catalog of TCR beta chain sequences. In a later analysis, V and J genes were assigned by comparing TCR nucleotide sequences against IMGT/GENE-DB human TR gene sequences. The TCRdist pipeline was used in a later analysis to assign CDR3 sequences and most-parsimonious VDJ recombination scenarios. In a later analysis, each TCR beta chain was defined by its CDR3 amino acid sequence together with its V-gene family, and reads lacking a unique V-gene family were excluded. To address suspected cross-contamination and a sequencing artifact, a later analysis removed under 600 highly shared, low-generation-probability nucleotide sequences. For each public chain, a later analysis derived a clonal expansion index from normalized ranks of inferred template counts within each repertoire. In a later analysis, generation probabilities were computed with a VDJ recombination model fitted to out-of-frame rearrangements, and the resulting probabilities were checked against IGoR. Hypergeometric tests were used in a later analysis to score TCR-TCR, TCR-HLA and TCR-CMV co-occurrence, with a repertoire-size bias correction applied to the TCR pairs. False discovery rates were estimated in a later analysis by permuting HLA or CMV assignments 20 times. In a later analysis, co-occurring TCRs were grouped with DBSCAN, and TCRdist sequence similarity was added when clustering was performed within HLA-allele-positive subsets. For co-occurrence clustering, repertoires with fewer than 30,000 or more than 120,000 public chains were excluded, along with 5 or 6 repertoires with anomalous nucleotide sharing. TCRdb mirrors the immuneACCESS table, restricted to in-frame sequences. Some clones are absent from its copies; in checked studies, under half trace to an unresolved V gene, and the reason for the others is unknown. D and trimming were read from the DNA, whereas the V and J calls and clone size are those reported in that table. Recorded for this sample are 150,000 or so clones; around 80% of them occurred a single time. The leading ten clones occupy 10% to 15% of the sample.

The cohort was made up of about 610 healthy bone marrow donors. Cohort members were all nominally healthy when sampled, although unrecorded immune exposures were likely present. The donor was CMV seropositive and was included in the group of 290 or so seropositive cohort members. A peripheral blood sample was collected from each donor, and TCR beta sequencing was performed on peripheral blood mononuclear cells. The Qiagen DNeasy Blood Extraction Kit was used to extract genomic DNA from the blood cell samples. Deletion took 6 bases off V and 0 bases off J, with a span of 16 bases between the germline ends. Reading the germline V gene (reference sequence) gives CDR1 MNHEY and CDR2 SMNVEV. Inclusive of the bounding cysteine and phenylalanine, the CDR3 is 16 residues long. Only the CDR3 region is kept as DNA, spanning 48 bases read in frame from base 1. This specimen belongs to a study of cytomegalovirus exposure and HLA in healthy donors listed by TCRdb under 2017. Context from the whole study: In an earlier analysis of 450 to 750 of the donors, 276 Gb of sequence data and about 110 million unique TCR beta sequences from 180 million or so T cells were reported. About 300 gigabases of sequencing data and about 92 million unique TCR sequences made up an early release that covered roughly 670 HLA-typed donors. The genetic ancestry cluster associated with self-reported Caucasian donors included 81% of the 398 genotyped donors. The study aimed to test whether cataloging public T cell receptors could reveal signatures of past pathogen exposure. The study used immunosequencing to profile the T cell repertoires of around 600 subjects and linked those repertoires to cytomegalovirus serostatus. Along with the roughly 670-subject first cohort, a separate validation cohort of roughly 110 different subjects was used. To predict cytomegalovirus infection status, the study combined high-throughput TCR immunosequencing, statistical association of individual TCRs with disease status, and machine learning. In a later analysis, previously published TCR beta repertoires from some 640 donors were re-analyzed and high-resolution HLA genotyping was added so that TCR occurrence patterns could be studied. Rather than using new phenotypic data, the later analysis identified candidate immune exposures from TCR beta sequences and from how often those sequences occurred across donors. In an earlier analysis of 587 of the donors, high-throughput TCR beta sequencing was used to judge whether each TCR beta V gene segment behaved as functional or pseudogenic. Alongside the repertoire data, information on donor age, sex, ethnicity and CMV serostatus was compiled. A later genetic analysis used genome-wide SNP genotypes for about 60% of the roughly 670 donors, treating that subset as a discovery cohort. Every repertoire in the discovery cohort had been generated on one and the same sequencing platform. Both class I and class II loci were covered by HLA typing, at four-digit resolution. The number of donors typed differed by locus, with about 629-640 for A, B, C, DRB1 and DQB1, around 500 for DQA1, 606 for DPA1, and some 450 for DPB1. Four to six DR-DQ haplotypes were handled as single units for association and clustering, since linkage in the cohort was strong. On average, roughly 240,000 unique TCR beta nucleotide sequences were sequenced per donor among several hundred genotyped donors of the cohort, with roughly 18% of those sequences being non-productive.

Overall study results and their limits: The classifier was reported to diagnose cytomegalovirus status with high specificity and sensitivity in both the original cohort and the validation cohort. Correlated functional status among segregating V segments might reflect linkage disequilibrium, but an unknown experimental factor could not be ruled out. The cohort was sequenced for TCR beta chains only, and without alpha or paired-chain data the features that could be detected were limited. When HLA alleles, especially DR and DQ, strongly co-occurred, attributing TCR associations to individual alleles was difficult. At a false discovery rate of 0.05, a later analysis linked 16,951 TCR beta sequences to specific HLA alleles. Because counts were too low, roughly 18 rarely observed V segments, including chromosome 9 orphons, were left out of the earlier analysis of approximately 580 of the donors. Three of the identified cytomegalovirus-associated TCR beta chains were confirmed in vitro to be specific for cytomegalovirus antigens. In a later genetic analysis, fewer N-insertions in productive TCRs were reported among donors in an Asian-associated ancestry cluster than the approximately 630-donor mean. A later analysis found that HLA-associated TCR beta chains were more clonally expanded and had lower generation probabilities than equally common non-associated chains. The sequencing pipeline was judged likely to have produced a cluster of highly shared sequence variants as a technical artifact. Immune exposure information for the cohort was limited to CMV serostatus. The study listed 150 to 200 TCR beta chains as associated with cytomegalovirus. The authors suggested that the approach could potentially be extended to other disease states and immunological phenotypes. Broadly in line with IMGT annotations, most TCR beta V segments showed up in productive rearrangements about 90% or about 30% of the time in an earlier analysis of some 590 of the donors. A further reported finding was that TCR beta sequences accurately predicted the HLA-A and HLA-B alleles for most subjects in the first cohort. A later genetic analysis associated a missense DCLRE1C variant with V-gene and J-gene trimming of TCR beta chains, and an independent cohort replicated the association. Roughly uniform sequencing depth across donors was assumed in presence/absence analyses, although this assumption may not hold. A later analysis reported that several top co-occurrence clusters appeared linked to parvovirus B19, influenza, CMV and Epstein-Barr virus. Across donors, most TCR sequences were observed very rarely, whereas some public TCRs were present in many individuals. Some IMGT-functional V segments, including TRBV6-2 and TRBV6-3, could not be told apart with the 87-base-pair reads, so those segments were excluded. Because HLA typing was missing for some donors at each locus, association tests included only the typed subset. According to a later analysis, TCR association rates differed among HLA loci, with DRB1 alleles showing the most associated TCRs and HLA-C alleles showing the fewest. According to a later analysis, most CMV-associated TCR beta chains appeared to be HLA-restricted, and the HLA associations seemed to be driven largely by CMV exposure.

The specimen sequenced was PBMCs. The chain couples TRBV27 to TRBJ2-3, and TRBD2 may be the D gene, going by 6 matching bases. This sequence was found in a man aged 40-50 years in good health and CMV-seropositive. CDR3 loop: CASSLSGGISTDTQYF. The nucleotide sequence reads TGTGCCAGCAGCCTATCGGGCGGGATAAGCACAGATACGCAGTATTTT.